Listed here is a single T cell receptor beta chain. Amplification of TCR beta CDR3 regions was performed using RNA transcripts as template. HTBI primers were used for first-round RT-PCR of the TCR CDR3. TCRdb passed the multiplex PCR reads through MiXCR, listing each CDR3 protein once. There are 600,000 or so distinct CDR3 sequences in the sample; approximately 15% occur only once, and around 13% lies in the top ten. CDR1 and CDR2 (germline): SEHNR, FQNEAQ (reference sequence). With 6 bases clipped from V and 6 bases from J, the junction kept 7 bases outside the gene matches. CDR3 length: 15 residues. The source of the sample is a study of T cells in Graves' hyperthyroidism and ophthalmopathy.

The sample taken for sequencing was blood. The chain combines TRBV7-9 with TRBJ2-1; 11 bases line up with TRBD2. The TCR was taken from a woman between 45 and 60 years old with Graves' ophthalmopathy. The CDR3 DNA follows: TGTGCCAGCAGTCCATTAGCGGGAGGGGTCAATGAGCAGTTCTTC. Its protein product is CASSPLAGGVNEQFF.